The next 23 T cell receptor beta chains were all read from a single sample in a study of T-cell memory formation after mild COVID-19. TCRdb re-analysed the 5' RACE reads in MiXCR, keeping a single row per CDR3 protein. The data show about 340,000 distinct CDR3 sequences, with less than 20% seen just once and about 20% held by the top ten. The sample comprised PBMCs or a T cell subset sorted from them (not recorded which). These receptors all come from a man between 18 and 29 years old who had mild COVID-19 (a few samples of this study predate the infection). Cell type and time point are not known.

The V call is TRBV5-4, the J call TRBJ2-5; D perhaps matches TRBD1 (5 bases). Germline CDR1 SGHNT, CDR2 YYREEE (reference sequence). This CDR3 has 15 residues. The ends were cut back, 4 bases at V and 2 bases at J, with 15 bases in the middle. The CDR3 DNA is TGTGCCAGCAGCGCGAACAGTGGGGCGCAAGAGACCCAGTACTTC. It is translated as CASSANSGAQETQYF.

This clonotype was found a few times. The gene calls are TRBV12-3 or TRBV12-4 and TRBJ2-2, with D tentatively TRBD1 (6 bases). V lost 5 bases and J 9 bases, leaving 19 bases between the germline ends. This CDR3 is built from 15 residues. CDR3 in amino acids: CASSAMKAGDRELFF. The CDR3, as DNA: TGTGCCAGCAGTGCCATGAAGGCCGGGGACAGGGAGCTGTTTTTT.

Ten or more counts support this clonotype. The V call is TRBV11-2, the J call TRBJ2-5, with 11 bases matching TRBD2. The CDR3 extends over 15 amino acids. Germline CDR1 reads SGHAT; CDR2 reads FQNNGV. Trimming removed 6 bases from V and 4 bases from J; junction bases left unmatched: 7. The CDR3 region has the DNA TGTGCCAGCAGACATAGCGGGGGGGCTGCAGAGACCCAGTACTTC. This gives the protein CASRHSGGAAETQYF.

The chain has TRBV7-2 and TRBJ2-2; D is uncertain. V was shortened by 5 bases and J by 0 bases, with 10 bases between the two germline ends. The germline V gene encodes CDR1 SGHTA and CDR2 FQGNSA. There are 15 residues in the CDR3. The CDR3 is CASSLTPTNTGELFF. In DNA form, the CDR3 reads TGTGCCAGCAGCCTGACACCCACGAACACCGGGGAGCTGTTTTTT. Complete variable domain (other parts from reference TRBV7-2 and TRBJ2-2): GAGVSQSPSNKVTEKGKDVELRCDPISGHTALYWYRQSLGQGLEFLIYFQGNSAPDKSGLPSDRFSAERTGGSVSTLTIQRTQQEDSAVYLCASSLTPTNTGELFFGEGSRLTVL.

The gene calls are TRBV2 and TRBJ1-1; D possibly corresponds to TRBD1 (6 bases). The V end was cut by 8 bases, the J end by 4 bases, with 26 bases between. The CDR3 consists of 17 residues. Germline assignment: CDR1 SNHLY and CDR2 FYNNEI. Here the CDR3 DNA reads TGTGCCAGCCCTGGTCTGGGACAAGGGGGGAGTAGCACTGAAGCTTTCTTT. Translating gives CASPGLGQGGSSTEAFF.

In nucleotides, the CDR3 is TGTGCCAGCAGCAGATACAGGGGGGGTTTTATGGAGACCCAGTACTTC. Its protein product is CASSRYRGGFMETQYF. The V gene is TRBV7-8, the J gene TRBJ2-5; the D gene is possibly TRBD1 (8 bases). The germline V and J ends were trimmed by 5 bases and 5 bases, with 21 bases remaining between them. The CDR3 runs 16 residues. The germline V gene encodes CDR1 SGHVS and CDR2 FQNEAQ.

V is TRBV12-3 or TRBV12-4 and J is TRBJ2-1; possible D gene TRBD1, 7 bases. Between the trimmed V and J ends, which lost 2 bases and 7 bases, there was a span of 30 bases. The CDR3 spans 20 residues. CDR3 DNA: TGTGCCAGCAGTTTATCGGGCAGGGGGGTCATGTTCCTTTGGACAAATGAGCAGTTCTTC. Its protein is CASSLSGRGVMFLWTNEQFF.

The CDR3 loop is CASSLDRGTLSGANVLTF. The CDR3 DNA follows: TGTGCCAGCAGCTTGGACAGGGGCACCCTCTCTGGGGCCAACGTCCTGACTTTC. The gene calls are TRBV5-4 and TRBJ2-6; 7 bases fit TRBD1. The CDR3 loop spans 18 amino acids. With 0 bases clipped from V and 0 bases from J, the junction kept 6 bases outside the gene matches. CDR1 is SGHNT, CDR2 YYREEE, per germline (reference sequence).

This clonotype was recorded once. The gene calls are TRBV10-3 and TRBJ2-3, with 12 bases aligning to TRBD2. This CDR3 region has 14 residues. CDR1 and CDR2 (germline): ENHRY, SYGVKD. V dropped 10 bases and J dropped 1; count of bases not matched to a gene: 3. In DNA form, the CDR3 reads TGTGCCACCGCTAGCGGGGGGGGCACAGATACGCAGTATTTT. This sequence encodes CATASGGGTDTQYF.

The chain joins TRBV19 to TRBJ2-7, with TRBD1 matching over 9 bases. Germline V CDR1 and CDR2: LNHDA, SQIVND (reference sequence). The CDR3 covers 16 residues. Trimming took 4 bases from V and 0 from J; bases not matched to a gene: 7. CDR3 residues: CASSTGTGKSSYEQYF. The DNA for the CDR3 is TGTGCCAGTAGTACCGGGACAGGGAAATCCTCCTACGAGCAGTACTTC.

This clonotype was observed a few times. The gene calls are TRBV24-1 and TRBJ2-1; the match to TRBD2 covers 12 bases. Germline CDR1 is KGHDR and CDR2 is SFDVKD. The CDR3 runs 15 residues. V gave up 3 bases and J gave up 10 bases; unmatched junction bases: 6. CDR3 sequence reads: CATSDTGLAGNEQFF. In DNA, the CDR3 is TGTGCCACCAGTGATACCGGACTAGCGGGAAACGAGCAGTTCTTC.

This clonotype has a handful of counts. V is TRBV6-5 and J is TRBJ1-2; D is possibly TRBD1 (6 bases). The germline V gene has CDR1 MNHEY and CDR2 SVGAGI. The length of the CDR3 is 14 residues. Deletions cut 4 bases from V and 4 bases from J, with 13 bases between. Here the CDR3 reads CASSWTRGAYGYTF. CDR3 in DNA: TGTGCCAGCAGTTGGACCAGGGGTGCCTATGGCTACACCTTC.

This clonotype was counted only a few times. J is TRBJ2-5 and V is TRBV5-1; 9 positions agree with TRBD1. Trimming cost V 0 bases and J 5 bases; bases outside gene matches: 5. The CDR3 extends over 15 amino acids. Germline CDR1 reads SGHRS; CDR2 reads YFSETQ. CDR3 sequence (DNA): TGCGCCAGCAGCTTGGTGGGACAGGGTCTTGAGACCCAGTACTTC. Protein product: CASSLVGQGLETQYF. The whole variable domain, filled in from reference TRBV5-1 and TRBJ2-5, reads KAGVTQTPRYLIKTRGQQVTLSCSPISGHRSVSWYQQTPGQGLQFLFEYFSETQRNKGNFPGRFSGRQFSNSRSEMNVSTLELGDSALYLCASSLVGQGLETQYFGPGTRLLVL.

The chain carries TRBV12-3 or TRBV12-4 and TRBJ2-3; D not resolved. V was pared by 4 bases and J by 2 bases, with 7 bases between. The CDR3 is 13 residues long. CDR3 sequence: CASSSRYTDTQYF. The CDR3, as DNA: TGTGCCAGCAGTTCGAGATACACAGATACGCAGTATTTT.

The rearrangement uses TRBV5-1 and TRBJ2-7; D is tentatively TRBD1 or TRBD2 (5 bases each). Germline assignment: CDR1 SGHRS and CDR2 YFSETQ. The CDR3 contains 13 residues. Trimming stripped 5 bases from V and 6 bases from J, with 15 bases between. The CDR3 DNA follows: TGCGCCAGCAGTAGGCGAGGGGTTTCCGAGCAGTACTTC. Protein sequence: CASSRRGVSEQYF. The complete variable domain, with remaining parts taken from reference TRBV5-1 and TRBJ2-7, reads KAGVTQTPRYLIKTRGQQVTLSCSPISGHRSVSWYQQTPGQGLQFLFEYFSETQRNKGNFPGRFSGRQFSNSRSEMNVSTLELGDSALYLCASSRRGVSEQYFGPGTRLTVT.

Only a few counts were recorded for this clonotype. CDR3 coding DNA: TGCGCCAGCAGCCCGCGGGGAGGGGGCGGCTACGAGCAGTACTTC. It encodes CASSPRGGGGYEQYF. The chain employs TRBV4-1 and TRBJ2-7; tentatively, D is TRBD1 or TRBD2 (7 bases each). Trimming removed 4 bases from V and 3 bases from J, with 16 bases in between. Germline V gene data show CDR1 as MGHRA and CDR2 as YSYEKL. The CDR3 is 15 residues long.

The rearrangement joins TRBV6-5 to TRBJ2-5; D uncertain. Trimming left V 0 bases short and J 1 base short, with 9 bases between. Germline V gene sequence: CDR1 MNHEY, CDR2 SVGAGI. The CDR3 covers 15 residues. The CDR3 reads CASSYSMGFQETQYF. The DNA for the CDR3 is TGTGCCAGCAGTTACTCGATGGGCTTCCAAGAGACCCAGTACTTC.

The sample holds a few counts of this clonotype. The V and J genes are TRBV6-5 and TRBJ1-5; 7 nucleotides match TRBD1. The V gene's germline CDR1 is MNHEY and CDR2 SVGAGI. V shed 5 bases and J 7 bases; nucleotides not matched to a gene: 8. There are 14 residues in the CDR3. The CDR3 DNA sequence: TGTGCCAGCAGTACTTTACAGGGGTGGCAGCCCCAGCATTTT. Protein product: CASSTLQGWQPQHF.

This clonotype has at least ten counts. The chain joins TRBV4-2 to TRBJ2-3; the D is unclear. With 0 bases removed from V and 4 bases from J, the gap between germline ends came to 8 bases. The CDR3 extends over 14 amino acids. Germline loops: CDR1 LGHNA, CDR2 YNFKEQ. CDR3 nucleotide sequence: TGTGCCAGCAGCCAAGAGGGTAGCCCAGATACGCAGTATTTT. It codes for CASSQEGSPDTQYF.

This clonotype was recorded a few times. The chain is built from TRBV7-6 and TRBJ2-5; TRBD2 agrees at 10 bases. The CDR3 is made up of 15 amino acids. Per the germline V gene, CDR1 is SGHVS and CDR2 is FNYEAQ. V lost 4 bases, J lost 4 bases, and 6 bases stayed unmatched. The CDR3 sequence: CASSSRGLATETQYF. In DNA form, the CDR3 reads TGTGCCAGCAGCTCAAGGGGACTAGCGACAGAGACCCAGTACTTC.

This clonotype was seen a handful of times. The V gene is TRBV5-1, the J gene TRBJ2-1; 9 bases match TRBD1. The germline gives CDR1 SGHRS, CDR2 YFSETQ. V shed 6 bases and J 9 bases; nucleotides not matched to a gene: 7. The CDR3 is made up of 13 amino acids. This CDR3 reads CASTQDRGPEQFF. The CDR3 DNA sequence: TGCGCCAGCACCCAGGACAGGGGCCCTGAGCAGTTCTTC.

V is TRBV10-1 and J is TRBJ2-5, with TRBD2 matching 9 bases. Germline values: CDR1 WNHNN, CDR2 SYGVQD (reference sequence). V shed 3 bases, J shed 5 bases, and the junction held 7 bases outside the gene matches. This CDR3 is 15 amino acids long. CDR3 bases: TGCGCCAGCAGTGACCATCTAGCGGGGATGGAGACCCAGTACTTC. This sequence encodes CASSDHLAGMETQYF.

This clonotype has more than one count but fewer than ten. The chain recombines TRBV10-3 with TRBJ1-6; TRBD1 matches at 7 bases. This CDR3 is 16 amino acids long. J gave up 7 bases and V 6 bases, and 12 bases lay outside the gene matches. Per germline, CDR1 ENHRY and CDR2 SYGVKD. The CDR3 DNA sequence: TGTGCCATCAGCCGGGACAGAGGGGATTTAAATTCACCCCTCCACTTT. It translates to CAISRDRGDLNSPLHF.